This T cell receptor beta chain stems from a study of shared clonotypes between healthy human individuals. Notes on the study in general: Few donors restricted represented genetic and exposure-history diversity. Only blood samples were collected, and tissue repertoires likely differ.

Authors' processing steps: From ImmunoSEQ came sequences covering only the junction and carrying no quality scores, so filtering differed. Some clones are missing from TCRdb's copy, which holds only in-frame ones; the method was immunoSEQ multiplex PCR. Clone size and the V and J calls come from that table; the DNA yielded D and trimming. The repertoire holds approximately 620,000 clones, with more than 95% as singletons. CDR1 is SGHDT and CDR2 is YYEEEE in the germline V gene. The CDR3 is 14 residues long. V shed 1 base, J shed 13 bases, and the junction held 12 bases outside the gene matches. For this clone: Its target is unknown.

The genes are TRBV5-6 and TRBJ2-5, with 8 bases matching TRBD2. The specimen was naive CD4+ T cells sorted from blood. Sample subset: CD45RA+ positively selected. The origin of this receptor is a woman in her twenties or thirties in good health. The CDR3 loop is CASSLRTSRLGLYF. The CDR3 DNA follows: TGTGCCAGCAGCTTGCGGACTAGCAGGCTGGGTCTGTACTTC.